This T cell receptor beta chain originates from a study of CD8 T cells in ankylosing spondylitis. TCRdb re-analysed the 5' RACE reads in MiXCR, keeping a single row per CDR3 protein. The table has 250,000 to 350,000 distinct CDR3 sequences, less than 25% seen once. General study findings and limits: A TCR beta motif made of eight highly homologous variants seemed typical of ankylosing spondylitis blood. Past research had described some motif variants in reactive arthritis synovial fluid and blood. Disease-linked clones reportedly concentrated significantly in matched ankylosing spondylitis synovial fluid.

With regard to this clonotype: No antigen is known for it.

This CDR3 contains 16 residues. V gave up 2 bases and J gave up 8 bases, with 21 bases separating them. Source material: blood, either unsorted or a sorted T cell fraction (not recorded which). V usage is TRBV12-3 or TRBV12-4 and J usage is TRBJ1-2; TRBD1 might be the D (6 bases). The receptor was isolated from a female donor with ankylosing spondylitis or in good health (not recorded which). CDR3 residues: CASSLPPHRSGGGYTF. CDR3 nucleotides: TGTGCCAGCAGTTTACCCCCCCACAGATCCGGGGGCGGCTACACCTTC.